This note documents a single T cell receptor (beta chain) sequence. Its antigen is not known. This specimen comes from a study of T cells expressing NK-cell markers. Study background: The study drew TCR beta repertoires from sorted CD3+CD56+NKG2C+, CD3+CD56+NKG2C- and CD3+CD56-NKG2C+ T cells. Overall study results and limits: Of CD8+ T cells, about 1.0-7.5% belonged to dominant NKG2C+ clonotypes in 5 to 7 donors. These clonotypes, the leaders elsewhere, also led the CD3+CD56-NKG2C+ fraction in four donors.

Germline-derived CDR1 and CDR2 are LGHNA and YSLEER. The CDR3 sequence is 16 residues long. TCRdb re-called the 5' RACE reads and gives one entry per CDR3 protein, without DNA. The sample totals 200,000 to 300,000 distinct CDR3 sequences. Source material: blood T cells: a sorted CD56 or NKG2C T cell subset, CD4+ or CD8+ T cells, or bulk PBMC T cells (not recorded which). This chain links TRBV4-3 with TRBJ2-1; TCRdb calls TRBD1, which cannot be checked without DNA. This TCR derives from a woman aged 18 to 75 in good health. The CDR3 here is CASSQVGRGRNNEQFF.